One and the same sample provided the 16 T cell receptor beta chains below, sequenced in a study of cytomegalovirus exposure and HLA in healthy donors. The PCR contained 60 Vbeta and 13 Jbeta primers. Sequencing was performed with immunoSEQ multiplex PCR; in TCRdb, only in-frame clones are kept and a portion is missing. The table includes approximately 140,000 clones, roughly 84% detected once. Specimen: PBMCs. The receptors come from a boy between 10 and 17 years old in good health and CMV-seronegative.

This chain uses TRBV5-1 with TRBJ1-1, with TRBD1 matching 7 bases. The CDR3 has 16 amino acids. Germline CDR1 is SGHRS and CDR2 is YFSETQ. The J segment lost 0 bases and the V segment lost 3 bases, leaving 8 bases of the junction unmatched. The CDR3, as DNA: TGCGCCAGCAGCTCACCCTCGGGACAGTTGAACACTGAAGCTTTCTTT. It yields the protein CASSSPSGQLNTEAFF. The entire variable domain, with the rest obtained from reference TRBV5-1 and TRBJ1-1, is as follows: KAGVTQTPRYLIKTRGQQVTLSCSPISGHRSVSWYQQTPGQGLQFLFEYFSETQRNKGNFPGRFSGRQFSNSRSEMNVSTLELGDSALYLCASSSPSGQLNTEAFFGQGTRLTVV.

The chain uses TRBV9 and TRBJ2-6, with 7 bases lining up with TRBD2. CDR1 and CDR2 from the germline V gene are SGDLS and YYNGEE. After removal of 1 base from V and 2 bases from J, the junction contained 0 bases not matched to a gene. The CDR3 has 15 amino acids. The CDR3 spells CASSVLAAGANVLTF. The DNA of the CDR3 is TGTGCCAGCAGCGTACTAGCGGCTGGGGCCAACGTCCTGACTTTC.

This clone has a handful of counts. This chain links TRBV27 with TRBJ2-5, with TRBD2 matching 7 bases. This CDR3 is 13 amino acids long. The J segment lost 5 bases and the V segment lost 6 bases, leaving 6 bases of the junction unmatched. Germline V gene sequence: CDR1 MNHEY, CDR2 SMNVEV (reference sequence). The CDR3 protein is CASSPGLGETQYF. The CDR3 nucleotides are TGTGCCAGCAGCCCCGGACTAGGGGAGACCCAGTACTTC.

This chain connects TRBV6-4 to TRBJ1-4; no reliable D call. Trimming removed 0 bases at V and 5 bases at J, with 10 bases between. CDR1 and CDR2 (germline): MRHNA, SNTAGT. This CDR3 is built from 15 residues. The CDR3 loop reads CASSDSYGGNEKLFF. CDR3 nucleotide sequence: TGTGCCAGCAGTGACTCTTACGGAGGCAATGAAAAACTGTTTTTT.

This chain links TRBV19 with TRBJ1-2, with TRBD1 as a possible D gene (5 bases). The CDR3 is 15 residues long. Per the germline V gene, CDR1 is LNHDA and CDR2 is SQIVND (reference sequence). Trimming stripped 4 bases from V and 5 bases from J, with 17 bases between. CDR3 bases: TGTGCCAGTAGTACCCGACAGTTATTTTCGTATGGCTACACCTTC. This translates into CASSTRQLFSYGYTF.

This chain connects TRBV11-2 to TRBJ2-7; D might be TRBD2 (6 bases). V was cut by 1 base and J by 7 bases, with 14 bases left in between. The CDR3 has 14 residues. The V gene's germline CDR1 is SGHAT and CDR2 FQNNGV. CDR3 region: CASSLVGLLEEQYF. The CDR3 coding sequence is TGTGCCAGCAGCTTAGTGGGACTTCTGGAGGAGCAGTACTTC.

The chain uses TRBV19 and TRBJ1-6; D ambiguous. From germline, CDR1 is LNHDA and CDR2 SQIVND (reference sequence). The CDR3 is 13 residues long. V was pared by 4 bases and J by 9 bases, with 10 bases between. The CDR3 sequence is CASSTTRGSPLHF. CDR3 nucleotide sequence: TGTGCCAGTAGTACGACCCGGGGTTCACCCCTCCACTTT.

This clone was found once. V and J are TRBV4-1 and TRBJ2-1; 15 positions agree with TRBD2. J was trimmed by 7 bases and V by 4 bases; bases with no gene match: 2. The CDR3 runs 15 residues. CDR1 is MGHRA, CDR2 YSYEKL, per germline. Here the CDR3 reads CASSRGTSGRNEQFF. CDR3 nucleotide sequence: TGCGCCAGCAGCCGGGGGACTAGCGGGAGGAATGAGCAGTTCTTC.

With regard to this clone: One end of the junction varies from germline; a read error may be responsible. The rearrangement links TRBV4-1 to TRBJ2-1; 12 bases match TRBD2. Germline CDR1 MGHRA, CDR2 YSYEKL. This CDR3 has 17 amino acids. This CDR3 is CASSQGTSGDAYHEQFF. In nucleotides, the CDR3 is TGCGCCAGCAGCCAAGGGACTAGCGGGGACGCCTACCATGAGCAGTTCTTC.

This rearrangement joins TRBV7-2 to TRBJ2-4; D is uncertain. Germline CDR1 reads SGHTA; CDR2 reads FQGNSA. The CDR3 spans 14 residues. V dropped 5 bases and J dropped 1 base, with 9 bases sitting between them. CDR3 region: CASSLGRAKNIQYF. CDR3 nucleotides: TGTGCCAGCAGCCTCGGCAGGGCCAAAAACATTCAGTACTTC.

The V and J genes are TRBV7-2 and TRBJ2-1; 7 bases are a match to TRBD1. The junction had 4 bases not matched to a gene; V was cut back by 4 bases and J by 10 bases. CDR1 is SGHTA, CDR2 FQGNSA, per germline. The CDR3 has 12 amino acids. This CDR3 reads CASSSIQGEQFF. In DNA form, the CDR3 reads TGTGCCAGCAGCTCTATACAGGGGGAGCAGTTCTTC.

This chain joins TRBV29-1 and TRBJ2-3, with 7 bases fitting TRBD1. From germline, CDR1 is SQVTM and CDR2 ANQGSEA. This CDR3 region has 13 residues. Trimming cost V 8 bases and J 2 bases; bases outside gene matches: 7. The CDR3 DNA sequence: TGCAGCTCAGGGGGAAGGCACACAGATACGCAGTATTTT. It specifies CSSGGRHTDTQYF.

This chain connects TRBV7-3 to TRBJ2-1; D is perhaps TRBD2 (6 bases). Trimming removed 3 bases at V and 8 bases at J, with 14 bases between. This CDR3 is 14 amino acids long. In germline, CDR1 is SGHTA, CDR2 FQGTGA. In DNA form, the CDR3 reads TGTGCCAGCAGCTTTTTGGTTGGCGGGGATGAGCAGTTCTTC. It specifies CASSFLVGGDEQFF. The complete variable domain, with remaining parts taken from reference TRBV7-3 and TRBJ2-1, reads GAGVSQTPSNKVTEKGKYVELRCDPISGHTALYWYRQSLGQGPEFLIYFQGTGAADDSGLPNDRFFAVRPEGSVSTLKIQRTERGDSAVYLCASSFLVGGDEQFFGPGTRLTVL.

This sequence joins TRBV7-8 and TRBJ2-1, with 7 bases fitting TRBD2. The junction had 22 bases not matched to a gene; V was cut back by 5 bases and J by 6 bases. Germline V lookup: CDR1 SGHVS, CDR2 FQNEAQ. The CDR3 consists of 19 residues. DNA of the CDR3: TGTGCCAGCAGCAAACAAGCTACCCTTAGGCGGACTAGTTCCAATGAGCAGTTCTTC. This encodes CASSKQATLRRTSSNEQFF.

The chain employs TRBV11-2 and TRBJ2-7; TRBD1 agrees at 8 bases. Germline V gene lookup returns CDR1 SGHAT and CDR2 FQNNGV. Trimming cost V 1 base and J 5 bases; bases outside gene matches: 4. The CDR3 length is 14 residues. The CDR3 DNA reads TGTGCCAGCAGCTTAGGACAGGGGTTCCACGAGCAGTACTTC. It translates to CASSLGQGFHEQYF.

This clone was observed a single time. The chain is built from TRBV6-5 and TRBJ1-2; weak D call: TRBD1 (5 bases). CDR3 length: 14 residues. V was shortened by 2 bases and J by 4 bases, with 11 bases between the two germline ends. Germline V gene sequence: CDR1 MNHEY, CDR2 SVGAGI. The CDR3 loop is CASSYRGTSYGYTF. The CDR3 DNA reads TGTGCCAGCAGTTACAGGGGAACCTCCTATGGCTACACCTTC.